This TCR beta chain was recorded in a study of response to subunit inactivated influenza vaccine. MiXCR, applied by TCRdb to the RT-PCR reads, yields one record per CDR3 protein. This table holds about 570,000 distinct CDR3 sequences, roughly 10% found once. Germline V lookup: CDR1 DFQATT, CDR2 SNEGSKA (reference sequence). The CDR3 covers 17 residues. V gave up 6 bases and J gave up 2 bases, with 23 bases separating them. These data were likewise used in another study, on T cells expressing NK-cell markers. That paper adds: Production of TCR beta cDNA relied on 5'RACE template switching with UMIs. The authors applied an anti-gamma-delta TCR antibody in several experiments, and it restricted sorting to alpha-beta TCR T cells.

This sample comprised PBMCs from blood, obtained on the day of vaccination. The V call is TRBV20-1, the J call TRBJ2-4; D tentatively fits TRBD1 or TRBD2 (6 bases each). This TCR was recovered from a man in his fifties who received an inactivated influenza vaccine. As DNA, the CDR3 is TGCAGTGCCCTCCTAAGGGGGGCGGTGGGGCCCAAAAACATTCAGTACTTC. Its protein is CSALLRGAVGPKNIQYF.